What follows are 14 T cell receptor beta chains derived from one specimen sequenced in a study of T cell repertoires in cytomegalovirus infection. One entry per CDR3 protein results from TCRdb running MiXCR on the reads. Of more than 400,000 distinct CDR3 sequences listed, 26% are singletons. Sequenced: PBMCs. The receptors were gathered from a human donor in good health (CMV status not recorded). Some clones in this sample may be carry-over from other donors' samples.

This clonotype was counted between two and nine times. This chain uses TRBV24-1 with TRBJ1-5; D gene unclear. The CDR3 sequence is 14 residues long. V shed 4 bases and J shed 3 bases, with 9 bases lying between them. Germline-derived CDR1 and CDR2 are KGHDR and SFDVKD. The CDR3: CATSEGGDNQPQHF. In DNA form, the CDR3 reads TGTGCCACCAGTGAGGGTGGGGACAATCAGCCCCAGCATTTT.

The table lists this clonotype with a few counts. The rearrangement joins TRBV29-1 to TRBJ2-1; D not resolved. CDR3 length: 16 residues. Trimming shortened V by 2 bases and J by 5 bases, and 19 bases separated the two germline ends. In germline, CDR1 is SQVTM, CDR2 ANQGSEA. DNA of the CDR3: TGCAGCGTTGAACGCGGCCGACTCCTCGCGGACAATGAGCAGTTCTTC. This gives the protein CSVERGRLLADNEQFF.

The V and J genes are TRBV4-3 and TRBJ1-6; 9 positions agree with TRBD1. This CDR3 spans 16 amino acids. Germline V gene data show CDR1 as LGHNA and CDR2 as YSLEER. The trim removed 1 base at V and 7 bases at J, leaving 5 bases unmatched. The CDR3 here is CASSQAGTGRNSPLHF. Here the CDR3 DNA reads TGCGCCAGCAGCCAAGCCGGGACAGGGAGGAATTCACCCCTCCACTTT.

The chain employs TRBV18 and TRBJ2-5, with D possibly matching TRBD2 (5 bases). The V end lost 4 bases, the J end lost 5 bases, and 14 bases lay between the germline ends. There are 14 residues in the CDR3. Germline assignment: CDR1 KGHSH and CDR2 LQKENI. The CDR3 nucleotides read TGTGCCAGCTCACTTGTGTCCCCGGGGGAGACCCAGTACTTC. As protein: CASSLVSPGETQYF.

V usage is TRBV11-2 and J usage is TRBJ2-2, with D possibly being TRBD2 (6 bases). The CDR3 length is 16 residues. V lost 5 bases and J 6 bases, leaving 19 bases between the germline ends. Germline CDR1 reads SGHAT; CDR2 reads FQNNGV. CDR3 region: CASSPQGFGGSGELFF. Written as DNA, the CDR3 is TGTGCCAGCAGCCCCCAAGGTTTTGGAGGGTCCGGGGAGCTGTTTTTT. The full variable domain, in which reference TRBV11-2 and TRBJ2-2 provide the parts outside the CDR3, is EAGVAQSPRYKIIEKRQSVAFWCNPISGHATLYWYQQILGQGPKLLIQFQNNGVVDDSQLPKDRFSAERLKGVDSTLKIQPAKLEDSAVYLCASSPQGFGGSGELFFGEGSRLTVL.

The rearrangement uses TRBV24-1 and TRBJ2-1; D ambiguous. This CDR3 is 12 amino acids long. The V end was cut by 6 bases, the J end by 4 bases, with 6 bases between. CDR1 and CDR2 (germline): KGHDR, SFDVKD. The CDR3 sequence is CATSTEYNEQFF. CDR3 DNA: TGTGCCACCAGTACGGAGTACAATGAGCAGTTCTTC.

This clonotype was observed many times. The chain uses TRBV7-2 and TRBJ2-3; possibly TRBD1 for D (5 bases). Deletions cut 4 bases from V and 4 bases from J, with 15 bases between. The CDR3 spans 15 residues. CDR1 and CDR2 from the germline V gene are SGHTA and FQGNSA. In DNA form, the CDR3 reads TGTGCCAGCAGCTCCGACAGTTTAAGGGCAGATACGCAGTATTTT. Its protein product is CASSSDSLRADTQYF.

This CDR3 reads CASGHRSNTGELFF. The DNA of the CDR3 is TGTGCCAGTGGACATAGGTCTAACACCGGGGAGCTGTTTTTT. This chain links TRBV19 with TRBJ2-2; the D gene is possibly TRBD1 (5 bases). From germline, CDR1 is LNHDA and CDR2 SQIVND (reference sequence). V lost 8 bases and J lost 2, with 12 bases in between. This CDR3 region has 14 residues. The full variable domain, with the rest looked up from reference TRBV19 and TRBJ2-2, is DGGITQSPKYLFRKEGQNVTLSCEQNLNHDAMYWYRQDPGQGLRLIYYSQIVNDFQKGDIAEGYSVSREKKESFPLTVTSAQKNPTAFYLCASGHRSNTGELFFGEGSRLTVL.

The chain joins TRBV20-1 to TRBJ1-5; D uncertain. CDR1 is DFQATT and CDR2 is SNEGSKA in the germline V gene (reference sequence). Trimming removed 7 bases from V and 0 bases from J, with 13 bases in between. The length of the CDR3 is 14 residues. This CDR3 is CSGDEGYSNQPQHF. The CDR3 bases are TGCAGTGGGGATGAGGGTTATAGCAATCAGCCCCAGCATTTT.

J is TRBJ2-5 and V is TRBV7-2; the D call may be TRBD1 or TRBD2 (5 bases each). V lost 5 bases, J lost 5 bases, and 12 bases lay in between. The CDR3 loop spans 13 amino acids. Per the germline V gene, CDR1 is SGHTA and CDR2 is FQGNSA. The CDR3 protein is CASSISREETQYF. In DNA form, the CDR3 reads TGTGCCAGCAGCATATCCAGGGAGGAGACCCAGTACTTC.

CDR3 DNA sequence: TGTGCCAGCAGCTTAGGGCAGTATGGAGACGAGCAGTACTTC. Its protein is CASSLGQYGDEQYF. This chain uses TRBV7-6 with TRBJ2-7, with D uncertain. Germline lookup yields CDR1 SGHVS and CDR2 FNYEAQ. CDR3 length: 14 amino acids. The germline V and J ends were trimmed by 1 base and 5 bases, with 12 bases remaining between them.

There are many counts of this clonotype. The V gene is TRBV7-2, the J gene TRBJ2-1; possible D gene TRBD2, 5 bases. V was trimmed by 4 bases and J by 0 bases, leaving 10 bases between them. CDR1 and CDR2 (germline): SGHTA, FQGNSA. CDR3 length equals 15 residues. CDR3 amino acids: CASSSDSTSYNEQFF. In DNA, the CDR3 is TGTGCCAGCAGCTCGGACTCCACCTCCTACAATGAGCAGTTCTTC.

In its sample, this clonotype was seen a few times. The V call is TRBV7-2, the J call TRBJ2-2; the D gene is possibly TRBD2 (5 bases). The germline V gene has CDR1 SGHTA and CDR2 FQGNSA. The CDR3 loop spans 15 amino acids. Deletions cut 0 bases from V and 4 bases from J, with 9 bases between. As DNA, the CDR3 is TGTGCCAGCAGCTTAGCACTAGGGAGCACCGGGGAGCTGTTTTTT. Its protein product is CASSLALGSTGELFF. Full variable domain (missing parts from reference TRBV7-2 and TRBJ2-2): GAGVSQSPSNKVTEKGKDVELRCDPISGHTALYWYRQSLGQGLEFLIYFQGNSAPDKSGLPSDRFSAERTGGSVSTLTIQRTQQEDSAVYLCASSLALGSTGELFFGEGSRLTVL.

This sequence joins TRBV12-3 or TRBV12-4 and TRBJ2-1; 10 nucleotides line up with TRBD2. The CDR3 totals 15 residues. J gave up 9 bases and V 7 bases, and 12 bases lay outside the gene matches. CDR3 in DNA: TGTGCCAGCATGGCCCTAGCGGGAGTTTTTGGTGAGCAGTTCTTC. Its protein is CASMALAGVFGEQFF.